This is a list of T cell receptor beta chains from one sample in a study of Graves' ophthalmopathy and Graves' hyperthyroidism. TCRdb analysed the multiplex PCR reads with MiXCR anew, one entry per CDR3 protein. The data contain around 1.1 million distinct CDR3 sequences, less than 45% of them singletons. The sequenced sample consisted of peripheral blood or thyroid tissue (not recorded which). These receptors all stem from an adult man with Graves' hyperthyroidism. Both conserved end residues are part of each CDR3. D genes are given only for firm matches. The size of a clone is reported for some rows only, either as once, few or many, or as a class for expanded clones.

>-|TRBJ1-4|TRBV12-3/TRBV12-4|TRBD1
TGTGCCAGCACCAAAGGTCCGGGACAGGGGTTTGAAAAACTGTTTTTT
CASTKGPGQGFEKLFF
>-|TRBJ1-2|TRBV10-2|-
TGCGCCAGCAGTGAGCCGGACAGTCGGAGCACCTTC
CASSEPDSRSTF
>many|TRBJ1-2|TRBV20-1|-
TGCAGTGCTAGAGTTCAGTCTAACTATGGCTACACCTTC
CSARVQSNYGYTF
>many|TRBJ2-7|TRBV5-6|-
TGTGCCAGCAGCTTCTGGAGAACCTACGAGCAGTACTTC
CASSFWRTYEQYF
>-|TRBJ1-1|TRBV5-1|TRBD1
TGCGCCAGCAGCAAAAACAACAGGGGGGGTGAAGCTTTCTTT
CASSKNNRGGEAFF
>many|TRBJ2-7|TRBV12-3/TRBV12-4|TRBD1
TGTGCCAGCAGTGTGGGACAGATAGGCTACGAGCAGTACTTC
CASSVGQIGYEQYF
>-|TRBJ1-2|TRBV25-1|TRBD1
TGTGCCAGCAGTTCCACGGGACAGCTAAGATATGGCCACACCTTC
CASSSTGQLRYGHTF
>many|TRBJ1-2|TRBV29-1|-
TGCAGCGTTGAACCCATGGGGGACCGACGTCATGGCTACACCTTC
CSVEPMGDRRHGYTF
>many|TRBJ2-7|TRBV7-9|-
TGTGCCAGCAGCGAACCTAGCGCCTACTACGAGCAGTACTTC
CASSEPSAYYEQYF
>once|TRBJ1-4|TRBV7-2|-
TGTGCCAGCAGCTTAGATGAGGGGGGAAAACTGCTTTTT
CASSLDEGGKLLF
>-|TRBJ2-6|TRBV4-3|-
TGCGCCAGCAGCCAAGCGTGGACGCCTGGGGCCAACGTCCTGACTTTC
CASSQAWTPGANVLTF
>-|TRBJ1-6|TRBV7-2|-
TGTGCCAGCAGCTTAGTTGGGGGGAGTGGTTCACCCCTCCACTTT
CASSLVGGSGSPLHF
>few|TRBJ2-7|TRBV20-1|TRBD1
TGCAGTGCTAGCGCCGGGACAGCCGCCTACGAGCAGTACTTC
CSASAGTAAYEQYF
>many|TRBJ2-7|TRBV24-1|TRBD1
TGTGCCACCAGTGATTCGACGAGACAGGGATCCTACGAGCAGTACTTC
CATSDSTRQGSYEQYF
>-|TRBJ1-6|TRBV7-9|TRBD1
TGTGCCAGCAGCCCAACGGGACAGGGGACACCCCTCCACTTT
CASSPTGQGTPLHF
>few|TRBJ1-5|TRBV7-8|-
TGTGCCAGCAGCCCCCGCGGAAGTCTTACTAGCAATCAGCCCCAGCATTTT
CASSPRGSLTSNQPQHF
>-|TRBJ1-5|TRBV15|-
TGTGCCACCAGCAGACATGGCCCCCTGGCCCAGCATTTT
CATSRHGPLAQHF
>many|TRBJ1-6|TRBV20-1|-
TGCAGTGCTGGGGGGGGTCGGGGTAATTCACCCCTCCACTTT
CSAGGGRGNSPLHF
>many|TRBJ1-6|TRBV20-1|-
TGCAGTGCTAGAATCATCCCTAATTCACCCCTCCACTTT
CSARIIPNSPLHF
>many|TRBJ2-6|TRBV19|TRBD1
TGTGCCAGTAGTATTCTGACAGGGCTTTCTGGGGCCAACGTCCTGACTTTC
CASSILTGLSGANVLTF
>many|TRBJ2-7|TRBV20-1|TRBD1
TGCAGTGCTTCCGGGACAGGGAGCTCCTACGAGCAGTACTTC
CSASGTGSSYEQYF
>many|TRBJ1-1|TRBV29-1|-
TGCAGCGTGGACGGGGGGGGCTTTAGGGTTGAAGCTTTCTTT
CSVDGGGFRVEAFF
>few|TRBJ1-4|TRBV6-2/TRBV6-3|-
TGTGCCAGCGGCCTCGCCGGGGGGAGTGAAAAACTGTTTTTT
CASGLAGGSEKLFF
>-|TRBJ2-7|TRBV7-3|TRBD2
TGTGCCAGCAGCGATCCGGGAGGAGTCGAGCAGTACTTC
CASSDPGGVEQYF
>-|TRBJ1-2|TRBV5-1|-
TGCGCCAGCAGCTCGGGACGTTACTTGGCTGGCTACACCTTC
CASSSGRYLAGYTF
>many|TRBJ1-4|TRBV9|-
TGTGCCAGCAGCGTAACGGAGTATAATGAAAAACTGTTTTTT
CASSVTEYNEKLFF
>many|TRBJ2-2|TRBV20-1|TRBD1
TGCAGTGCTAGACACAGGGGGCTCACCGGGGAGCTGTTTTTT
CSARHRGLTGELFF
>-|TRBJ2-5|TRBV5-4|-
TGTGCCAGCAGCTTCCCCCTAGGCGGTGGCGGACAAGAGACCCAGTACTTC
CASSFPLGGGGQETQYF
>few|TRBJ1-5|TRBV6-2/TRBV6-3|-
TGTGCCAGCGAGATGCAGGGGAAAGGGCCCCAGCATTTT
CASEMQGKGPQHF
>many|TRBJ1-2|TRBV7-9|-
TGTGCCAGCAGCTTAGACAAAGACTATGGCTACACCTTC
CASSLDKDYGYTF
>many|TRBJ1-2|TRBV9|TRBD1
TGTGCCAGCAGCGGAGGACAGGGGGAGCTTACCTACTATGGCTACACCTTC
CASSGGQGELTYYGYTF
>many|TRBJ1-2|TRBV7-2|TRBD1
TGTGCCAGCAGCCCTTATGAACCGGGACAGGGGGATGGCTACACCTTC
CASSPYEPGQGDGYTF
>-|TRBJ1-5|TRBV4-3|-
TGCGCCAGCAGCCAAGATTCCGGGGGCGGCAATCAGCCCCAGCATTTT
CASSQDSGGGNQPQHF
>-|TRBJ2-5|TRBV4-1|-
TGCGCCAGCAGCCAATTCGGGCAAAACCAAGAGACCCAGTACTTC
CASSQFGQNQETQYF
>-|TRBJ2-3|TRBV19|TRBD2
TGTGCCAGTAACCATGTAGCGGGAGAAGGAGCAGATACGCAGTATTTT
CASNHVAGEGADTQYF